The entry below describes one T cell receptor beta chain. Sequencing was performed with immunoSEQ multiplex PCR; in TCRdb, only in-frame clones are kept and a portion is missing. This table has about 260,000 clones, approximately 86% appearing once. The data derive from a study of blood T cell repertoires in COVID-19. As for the study in general: Specimens from acute and convalescent COVID-19 originated in the United States, Italy and Spain. PBMCs, B-cell-depleted T cells, or T cells provided the cDNA or gDNA that made up the material.

Germline loops: CDR1 SEHNR, CDR2 FQNEAQ (reference sequence). The ends lost 5 bases at V and 2 bases at J; junction bases unmatched: 13. The CDR3 is 17 residues long. This clonotype originated in a woman aged 50 to 65 who had recovered from COVID-19. Sequencing used peripheral blood. The chain employs TRBV7-9 and TRBJ2-7; 9 bases agree with TRBD2. The CDR3 region is CASSGSDGTSPTYEQYF. In nucleotides, the CDR3 is TGTGCCAGCAGCGGTAGCGACGGGACTAGCCCCACCTACGAGCAGTACTTC. The whole variable domain, filled in from reference TRBV7-9 and TRBJ2-7, reads DTGVSQNPRHKITKRGQNVTFRCDPISEHNRLYWYRQTLGQGPEFLTYFQNEAQLEKSRLLSDRFSAERPKGSFSTLEIQRTEQGDSAMYLCASSGSDGTSPTYEQYFGPGTRLTVT.